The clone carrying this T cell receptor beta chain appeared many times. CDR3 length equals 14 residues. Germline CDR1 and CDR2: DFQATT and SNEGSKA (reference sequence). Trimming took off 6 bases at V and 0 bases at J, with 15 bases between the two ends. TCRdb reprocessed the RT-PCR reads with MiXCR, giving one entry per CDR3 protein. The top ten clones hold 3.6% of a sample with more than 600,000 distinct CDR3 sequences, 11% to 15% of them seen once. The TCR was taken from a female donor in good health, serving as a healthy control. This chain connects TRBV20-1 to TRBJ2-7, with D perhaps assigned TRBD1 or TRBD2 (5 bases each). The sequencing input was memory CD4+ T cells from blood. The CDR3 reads CSATGAGSSYEQYF. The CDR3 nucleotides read TGCAGTGCAACCGGGGCAGGTAGCTCCTACGAGCAGTACTTC.